These T cell receptor beta chains were read from a single sample in a study of blood T cell repertoires in COVID-19. Repertoires were generated with immunoSEQ multiplex PCR, while TCRdb's copy carries only in-frame clones and drops some. The data show 340,000 or so clones, about 83% seen once. Sequenced: peripheral blood. Receptor source: a man aged 30-40 years with active or convalescent COVID-19. The CDR3 runs from the conserved cysteine through the conserved F or W. The D gene is left open where the match is weak. The size field is filled for only some rows; it gives once, few, many or a size class.

d_gene	v_gene	j_gene	abundance	CDR3aa	CDR3nt
-	TRBV28	TRBJ2-7	-	CASSAPGGSAYEQYF	TGTGCCAGCAGTGCCCCCGGGGGTTCCGCCTACGAGCAGTACTTC
TRBD2	TRBV29-1	TRBJ2-3	-	CSVEHGRADTQYF	TGCAGCGTTGAACACGGGAGGGCAGATACGCAGTATTTT
-	TRBV6-2/TRBV6-3	TRBJ2-7	once	CASSYSVAHTDEQYF	TGTGCCAGCAGTTACTCAGTTGCACATACCGACGAGCAGTACTTC
TRBD1	TRBV19	TRBJ1-5	few	CASSASGGQPQHF	TGTGCCAGTAGTGCATCAGGGGGGCAGCCCCAGCATTTT
TRBD2	TRBV4-2	TRBJ2-1	-	CASSPSRGRNNEQFF	TGTGCCAGCAGCCCATCTCGCGGGAGGAACAATGAGCAGTTCTTC
TRBD1	TRBV7-9	TRBJ1-2	many	CASSPPGGGSYGYTF	TGTGCCAGCAGCCCGCCCGGAGGGGGCTCCTATGGCTACACCTTC
TRBD1	TRBV11-3	TRBJ1-6	once	CASSLGGQGLSPLHF	TGTGCCAGCAGCTTAGGGGGACAGGGCCTTTCACCCCTCCACTTT
TRBD1	TRBV29-1	TRBJ2-7	-	CSTTSGTGAYEQYF	TGCAGCACCACCTCCGGGACAGGCGCATACGAGCAGTACTTC
TRBD1	TRBV19	TRBJ2-2	-	CASSDRGRYTGELFF	TGTGCCAGTAGTGACAGGGGGCGATACACCGGGGAGCTGTTTTTT
TRBD1	TRBV4-1	TRBJ1-1	-	CASSQGQGAETEAFF	TGCGCCAGCAGCCAGGGACAGGGGGCTGAAACTGAAGCTTTCTTT
-	TRBV7-2	TRBJ2-5	-	CASSLAVGRAETQYF	TGTGCCAGCAGCTTAGCGGTGGGTCGAGCGGAGACCCAGTACTTC
TRBD1	TRBV18	TRBJ2-7	-	CASSPDRGHYEQYF	TGTGCCAGCTCACCCGACAGGGGGCACTACGAGCAGTACTTC
-	TRBV3-1/TRBV3-2	TRBJ2-1	-	CASSPTGYDEQFF	TGTGCCAGCAGCCCCACAGGGTACGATGAGCAGTTCTTC
TRBD2	TRBV5-1	TRBJ2-7	-	CASCRDGASGSYEQYF	TGCGCCAGCTGCCGTGATGGGGCTAGCGGGAGCTACGAGCAGTACTTC
TRBD1	TRBV7-9	TRBJ2-7	few	CASSSTTGGLYEQYF	TGTGCCAGCAGCTCAACTACAGGGGGCTTATACGAGCAGTACTTC
-	TRBV11-2	TRBJ2-5	-	CASSGGLRATPGQYF	TGTGCCAGCAGCGGAGGTCTGAGGGCTACTCCGGGCCAGTACTTC
-	TRBV2	TRBJ2-5	-	CASSEDGMETQYF	TGTGCCAGCAGTGAAGACGGGATGGAGACCCAGTACTTC
TRBD1	TRBV6-1	TRBJ2-5	-	CASSEKGTGRAKETQYF	TGTGCCAGCAGTGAAAAGGGGACAGGGCGGGCCAAAGAGACCCAGTACTTC
-	TRBV24-1	TRBJ2-1	-	CATSDSLGQWGEQFF	TGTGCCACCAGTGATTCACTTGGACAGTGGGGTGAGCAGTTCTTC
-	TRBV5-1	TRBJ1-5	-	CASSLAGPGGHQPQHF	TGCGCCAGCAGCTTGGCAGGCCCAGGAGGGCATCAGCCCCAGCATTTT
TRBD2	TRBV10-3	TRBJ2-7	few	CAANSRREEQQYF	TGTGCCGCCAACTCCCGACGGGAGGAACAGCAGTACTTC
-	TRBV29-1	TRBJ1-1	few	CSVAVVYEAFF	TGCAGCGTTGCAGTCGTGTACGAAGCTTTCTTT
TRBD1	TRBV28	TRBJ2-7	-	CASSLRVRTGEYEQYF	TGTGCCAGCAGTTTAAGGGTCAGGACAGGGGAATACGAGCAGTACTTC
TRBD1	TRBV19	TRBJ1-1	-	CASSLRDRVEWDTEAFF	TGTGCCAGTAGTCTCCGGGACAGGGTAGAATGGGACACTGAAGCTTTCTTT
TRBD2	TRBV7-3	TRBJ2-2	once	CASSPLAGAGELFF	TGTGCCAGCAGTCCCCTGGCGGGGGCCGGGGAGCTGTTTTTT
-	TRBV7-2	TRBJ1-3	-	CASSLSNYVGNTIYF	TGTGCCAGCAGCTTAAGCAACTACGTCGGAAACACCATATATTTT
-	TRBV6-5	TRBJ1-4	-	CATKPQSGVGEKLFF	TGTGCCACCAAGCCTCAGAGTGGAGTAGGTGAAAAACTGTTTTTT
-	TRBV12-5	TRBJ1-1	-	CASGLGRRNTEAFF	TGTGCTAGTGGTTTGGGACGGAGGAACACTGAAGCTTTCTTT
-	TRBV5-1	TRBJ2-7	-	CASSSMPGQSYEQYF	TGCGCCAGCAGCTCGATGCCGGGACAATCCTACGAGCAGTACTTC
-	TRBV28	TRBJ2-2	-	CASSLSGPGELFF	TGTGCCAGCAGTTTATCAGGGCCCGGGGAGCTGTTTTTT
-	TRBV5-1	TRBJ1-1	-	CASSRDWNTEAFF	TGCGCCAGCAGCAGGGACTGGAACACTGAAGCTTTCTTT
-	TRBV9	TRBJ1-1	-	CASSVAPEIGARGTEAFF	TGTGCCAGCAGCGTGGCCCCGGAGATTGGGGCGCGGGGCACTGAAGCTTTCTTT